The subject of this entry is one T cell receptor (beta chain). The data were obtained in a study of T cell responses to AZD1222 COVID-19 vaccine. Sequenced by immunoSEQ multiplex PCR; TCRdb stores in-frame clones only, minus some. The sample has roughly 150,000 clones; around 88% are singletons. The CDR3 contains 12 residues. The germline CDR1 and CDR2 sequences are LNHNV and YYDKDF (reference sequence). Between the trimmed V and J ends, which lost 3 bases and 10 bases, there was a span of 7 bases. The chain has TRBV15 and TRBJ1-6; no reliable D call. The receptor's source is an adult in good health. Sequences were derived from peripheral blood, sampled on day 0 of AZD1222 vaccination. The CDR3 protein is CATSRGRSPLHF. For the CDR3, the DNA is TGTGCCACCAGCAGGGGCAGATCACCCCTCCACTTT.